The 7 T cell receptor beta chains given below trace back to one sample, sequenced in a study of shared clonotypes between healthy human individuals. Clones were read by immunoSEQ multiplex PCR, and TCRdb kept only the in-frame ones, dropping some. This table has 2 million to 2.5 million clones, roughly 93% appearing once. Sequencing was performed on naive CD4+ T cells from PBMCs. Subset: CD45RA+ positively selected. These receptors all stem from a man aged 18 to 30 in good health. Some clones in this sample may be carry-over from other donors' samples.

This chain uses TRBV5-1 with TRBJ2-3; weak D call: TRBD2 (6 bases). The V and J ends lost 4 bases and 0 bases respectively, with 15 bases between them. The germline gives CDR1 SGHRS, CDR2 YFSETQ. This CDR3 is 16 amino acids long. CDR3 amino acids: CASSGTSGFSTDTQYF. The CDR3 DNA sequence: TGCGCCAGCAGCGGAACGAGCGGGTTTAGCACAGATACGCAGTATTTT.

The J gene is TRBJ1-2, the V gene TRBV6-5; 9 bases line up with TRBD1. The ends lost 4 bases at V and 3 bases at J; junction bases unmatched: 6. CDR3 size: 15 residues. The germline CDR1 and CDR2 sequences are MNHEY and SVGAGI. This chain's CDR3 is CASSSRTGADYGYTF. Written as DNA, the CDR3 is TGTGCCAGCAGTTCCCGGACAGGGGCCGACTATGGCTACACCTTC.

The rearrangement links TRBV6-6 to TRBJ1-1, with a tentative D call TRBD1 (5 bases). CDR1 and CDR2 (germline): MNHNY, SVGAGI (reference sequence). This CDR3 is 15 amino acids long. V was pared by 5 bases and J by 3 bases, with 16 bases between. This CDR3 is CASSDGTLGDTEAFF. DNA for the CDR3: TGTGCCAGCAGTGACGGGACCCTCGGGGACACTGAAGCTTTCTTT.

The rearrangement joins TRBV28 to TRBJ1-2, with 11 bases that match TRBD1. The CDR3 consists of 14 residues. Germline V CDR1 and CDR2: MDHEN, SYDVKM. Unmatched junction bases numbered 7, after V lost 7 bases and J lost 6 bases. The CDR3, as DNA: TGTGCCAGCAACACTCCGGGACAGGGGGATGGCTACACCTTC. Its protein is CASNTPGQGDGYTF.

This clone was recorded a few times. The rearrangement uses TRBV30 and TRBJ2-2; TRBD2 is a possible D gene (5 bases). The CDR3 contains 14 residues. Germline CDR1 GTSNPN, CDR2 SVGIG (reference sequence). V gave up 3 bases and J gave up 5 bases, with 13 bases separating them. This chain's CDR3 is CAWRELGRTGELFF. DNA of the CDR3: TGTGCCTGGAGGGAGTTAGGGAGAACCGGGGAGCTGTTTTTT.

The chain has TRBV2 and TRBJ2-7, with TRBD1 identical over 9 bases. The germline V gene encodes CDR1 SNHLY and CDR2 FYNNEI. V trimming: 3 bases; J trimming: 4 bases; junction bases outside the gene matches: 4. CDR3 size: 14 residues. CDR3 sequence reads: CASSDGTGSYEQYF. The CDR3 DNA follows: TGTGCCAGCAGTGACGGGACAGGGAGTTACGAGCAGTACTTC.

This clone was seen just once. This rearrangement joins TRBV4-1 to TRBJ1-4; 7 nucleotides match TRBD1. Germline V lookup: CDR1 MGHRA, CDR2 YSYEKL. V dropped 5 bases and J dropped 3; count of bases not matched to a gene: 3. The CDR3 totals 14 residues. The CDR3 DNA sequence: TGCGCCAGCAGCAACCAGGGGGCTAATGAAAAACTGTTTTTT. It yields the protein CASSNQGANEKLFF.